The TCR beta chain described here comes from a study of cytomegalovirus exposure and HLA in healthy donors. Study results and caveats: Most likely, a cluster of highly shared sequence variants arose as a sequencing artifact.

The PCR was carried out with 60 Vbeta primers and 13 Jbeta primers. Assay used: immunoSEQ multiplex PCR; TCRdb lists only in-frame clones, some missing. The table lists more than 90,000 clones, around 84% of them singletons, with about 4% in the top ten. Trimming took 6 bases from V and 1 from J, leaving 8 bases between them. Germline assignment: CDR1 MRHNA and CDR2 SNTAGT. The CDR3 totals 13 residues. Concerning this clone itself: Its antigen is undetermined.

Sequencing used PBMCs. The chain uses TRBV6-4 and TRBJ2-3; tentative D call: TRBD2 (5 bases). This clonotype was sampled from a woman aged 40 to 50 in good health and CMV-seropositive. CDR3 bases: TGTGCCAGCAGCCGGACTCGCACAGATACGCAGTATTTT. Translation gives CASSRTRTDTQYF.